This T cell receptor (beta chain) is drawn from a study of human T cells and chemical hapten exposure (dated by TCRdb to the early 2020s). For the wider study: For sensitization, 2% DPC in acetone was applied to an approximately 2 cm by approximately 2 cm area of upper inner arm skin. Most of the patients in the cohort were female, and the cohort covered alopecia areata with under or over 50% scalp involvement, alopecia totalis and alopecia universalis. The libraries were sequenced as a pool, and the TCR yield per sample differed mostly because of small variations in library volumes within the pool. For TCR sequencing, blood came from approximately 29 alopecia patients at anywhere from one to four time points (pre-sensitization, 2, 6 and 24 weeks). Blood samples were taken from patients before sensitization (week 0) and at 2, 6 and about 24 weeks after DPC sensitization. From each blood RNA sample, both TCR alpha and TCR beta chains were sequenced. Patch testing was performed on the upper back with Finn chambers containing 0.01% DPC, and the patch tests were scored after 6 days according to International Contact Dermatitis Research Group standards. Throughout the study period of 20 to 30 weeks, patients also received therapeutic DPC doses to the scalp every week. In alopecia patients, the study followed how the peripheral blood TCR repertoire changed in vivo over primary and secondary sensitization to diphenylcyclopropenone (DPC), a hapten.

The CDR3 runs 14 residues from the cysteine to the phenylalanine. The sequence is cut down to CDR3 DNA, 42 bases in frame from base 1. Relative to germline, V is 0 bases shorter and J is 1 base shorter, with 7 bases between their ends. CDR1 and CDR2 were assigned from the germline V gene as MNHEY and SVGAGI. Library creation used RACE. The listed sequencing device is NextSeq 500. During library preparation, unique molecular identifiers were attached to individual cDNA molecules so that TCRs could be counted quantitatively and reproducibly. The study's processing was this. The median number of TCRs per sample was 90,000 to 100,000, ranging from roughly 20,000 to 690,600. V, J and CDR3 annotation of the TCR reads was carried out using the Decombinator software suite. Every sample was subsampled to the same number of TCRs (28,000) for the PS versus PT1 abundance plots. TCRs were defined as expanded if absent before sensitization and observed at least eight times at the 2-week time point. Starting from the raw public reads, TCRdb applied fastp trimming at Q25, assembled clones with MiXCR and retained in-frame beta chains. Every CDR3 protein is listed once, alongside the most common genes and DNA of its rows. The V and J calls shown here were made by TCRdb, not taken from the authors' results. The sample table holds approximately 50,000 distinct CDR3 sequences, of which approximately 9.7% were seen once. The leading ten clones occupy roughly 9% of the sample.

The sample holds many counts of this clonotype. Its antigen target is currently unknown. No base qualities exist here, and no much larger clone lies one base off it. Overall results and qualifications from the work: Compared with pre-sensitization or healthy control sets, expanded TCRs formed significantly more large CDR3 similarity clusters, which is consistent with antigen-driven responses. Repeated subsampling changed both the strength of the expansion versus patch-test correlation and the threshold at which the correlation became significant. Alopecia, a presumed autoimmune disease, was present in all patients, so the immune response of the patients might differ from that of healthy individuals. Patch test score correlated positively with the number of PT1 expanded TCRs, reaching significance at thresholds 8, 16 and 32 but not at 4. DPC sensitization did not change the number of TCRs with a frequency above 1 in 1000, and there was no evidence of changes in global repertoire structure.

The sample's time point, from its label and the paper: pre-sensitization, week 0. The sample's treatment or condition, from its label and the paper: therapeutic diphenylcyclopropenone sensitization with weekly scalp DPC. Total RNA was isolated from unfractionated whole blood collected in Tempus Blood RNA tubes. At each patch-test visit, blood was drawn before the patch test was applied. Eligible patients were aged 18 to 70, diagnosed with alopecia, deemed suitable for DPC therapy, and excluded if pregnant. The source is a woman aged 25 to 39 with alopecia areata. Some clones in this sample may be carry-over from other donors' samples. Recombination linked TRBV6-5 to TRBJ2-7; matching of 6 bases hints at TRBD1 as the D gene. This material consisted of whole blood, taken in connection with sensitization to the hapten diphenylcyclopropenone (DPC). This receptor has the CDR3 CASSYSDRSYEQYF. In nucleotides, the sequence is TGTGCCAGCAGTTACTCAGACAGGTCCTACGAGCAGTACTTC.